This T cell receptor (beta chain) was profiled in a study of blood T cell repertoires in COVID-19. About the study: Sites across the United States, Italy and Spain contributed samples from acute and convalescent COVID-19. T cells, B-cell-depleted T cells, or PBMCs provided the cDNA or gDNA that served as material.

Assay: immunoSEQ multiplex PCR; the TCRdb copy retains only in-frame clones and omits some. Of some 60,000 clones in the sample, around nine tenths were seen once. Per germline, CDR1 SEHNR and CDR2 FQNEAQ (reference sequence). The CDR3 runs to 14 residues. The trim removed 5 bases at V and 4 bases at J, leaving 2 bases unmatched. The sample comprised peripheral blood. V is TRBV7-9 and J is TRBJ1-6; 7 bases line up with TRBD1. This receptor was taken from a human donor with active COVID-19. The donor label of this sample is uncertain. The CDR3 protein is CASSQGQYNSPLHF. Here the CDR3 DNA reads TGTGCCAGCAGCCAGGGACAGTATAATTCACCCCTCCACTTT.